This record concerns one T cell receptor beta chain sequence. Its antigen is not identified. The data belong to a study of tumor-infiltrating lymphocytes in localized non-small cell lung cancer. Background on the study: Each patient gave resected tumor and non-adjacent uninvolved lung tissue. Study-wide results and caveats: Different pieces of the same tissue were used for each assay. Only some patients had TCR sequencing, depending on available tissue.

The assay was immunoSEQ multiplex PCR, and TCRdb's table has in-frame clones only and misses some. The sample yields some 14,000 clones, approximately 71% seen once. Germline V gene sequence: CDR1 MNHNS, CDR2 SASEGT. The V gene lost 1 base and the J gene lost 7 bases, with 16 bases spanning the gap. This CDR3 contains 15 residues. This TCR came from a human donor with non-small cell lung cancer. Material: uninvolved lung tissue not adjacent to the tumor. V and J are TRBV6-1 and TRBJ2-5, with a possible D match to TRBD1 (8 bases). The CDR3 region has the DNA TGTGCCAGCAGTGAAGGGGGGGGGACAGGAGGGACCCAGTACTTC. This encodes CASSEGGGTGGTQYF.